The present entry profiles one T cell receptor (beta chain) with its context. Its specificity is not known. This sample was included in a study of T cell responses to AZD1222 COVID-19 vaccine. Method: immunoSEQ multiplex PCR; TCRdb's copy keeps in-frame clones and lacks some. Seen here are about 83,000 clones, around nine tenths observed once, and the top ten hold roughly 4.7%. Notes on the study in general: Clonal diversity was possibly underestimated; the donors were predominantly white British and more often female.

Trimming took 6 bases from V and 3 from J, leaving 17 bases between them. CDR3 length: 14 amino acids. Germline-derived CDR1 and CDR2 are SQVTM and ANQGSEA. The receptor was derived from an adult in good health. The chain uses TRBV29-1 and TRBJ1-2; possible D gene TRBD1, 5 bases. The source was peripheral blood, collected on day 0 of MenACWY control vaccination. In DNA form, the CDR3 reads TGCAGCGTCGCAAATCCGGGACTGGACTATGGCTACACCTTC. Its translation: CSVANPGLDYGYTF.